The entry below describes one TCR beta chain. Across about 22 US areas, participants ranged in age from about 18 to 100 years. Clinical history as reported by participants underpinned cohort assignment. The entry originates in a study of blood T cell repertoires in COVID-19. Per the germline V gene, CDR1 is SGHTA and CDR2 is FQGTGA. Trimming shortened V by 7 bases and J by 2 bases, and 13 bases separated the two germline ends. This CDR3 has 14 residues. The protocol was immunoSEQ multiplex PCR, while the TCRdb copy is restricted to in-frame clones and leaves out a portion. The sample consists of approximately 250,000 clones, roughly 88% of them appearing once.

This receptor was obtained from a woman aged 40 to 49 with acute COVID-19. The chain combines TRBV7-3 with TRBJ2-3, with a tentative D call TRBD2 (6 bases). Sequencing was performed on PBMCs or T cells enriched from blood (not recorded which). The CDR3: CASTTGDPTDTQYF. For the CDR3, the DNA is TGTGCCAGCACCACGGGAGATCCCACAGATACGCAGTATTTT.